This record covers a single T cell receptor (beta chain). Its antigen target is currently unknown. Per-base qualities were not stored, and no clone one base away is much larger. The data were obtained in a study of blood T cell repertoires in COVID-19 (dated by TCRdb to about 2020). General notes on the study: Collaborator samples came from the United States, Italy and Spain and covered acute and convalescent phases of COVID-19. The material from the prospective study consisted of cDNA or gDNA derived from T cells, B-cell-depleted T cells, or PBMCs. The dataset comprised deeply sampled blood TCRbeta repertoires from subjects exposed to, actively infected with, or recovered from COVID-19. The repertoires were made available in a free public database intended to serve as a resource for research on the immune response to SARS-CoV-2. The samples were drawn from two sources: the first 160 participants of the ongoing ImmuneRACE study, and some 1,300 subjects contributed by 6 global collaborators. A de-identified subject ID, COVID-19 status, age in years and sex were almost always included in the sample metadata. Where available, HLA class I and class II types were taken from metadata supplied by the sample provider and were not determined by assay-based typing.

In Seattle, one collaborating source enrolled patients while the infection was active and tracked those patients longitudinally over the course of disease. Whole blood was collected in K2EDTA tubes by collaborating institutions according to the institutions' own protocols. For TCRbeta analysis, collaborators shipped samples as frozen whole blood, isolated PBMCs, or DNA extracted from either of those sample types. CDR1 and CDR2 (KGHDR, SFDVKD) derive from the germline V gene. Reading from cysteine to phenylalanine, the CDR3 counts 11 amino acids. CDR3 DNA only is kept here, 33 bases in frame from base 1. The V end loses 12 bases and the J end loses 4 bases, and a stretch of 10 bases separates them. TCRbeta CDR3 regions were amplified from genomic DNA by means of the immunoSEQ Assay, a bias-controlled multiplex PCR. Concerning the study's data processing: The number of nucleated cells in each sample was estimated by amplification of reference gene primers within the assay. Sequence reads were collapsed and filtered to measure the absolute abundance of every unique TCRbeta CDR3 rearrangement. For each sample, productive Simpson clonality was calculated as the square root of Simpson's diversity index across productive rearrangements. TCRdb took this table from immuneACCESS and kept in-frame rearrangements with V and J called. Such tables lack part of the clones; where checked against another copy, unresolved V genes explain under half of the gap, and the rest is unexplained. The DNA gave D and trimming, while V, J and clone size come from that table. This sample lists tens of thousands of clones; 65% to 85% were detected once. The leading ten clones occupy 15% of the sample.

Overall results and qualifications from the work: How much clinical and demographic metadata was included differed by source and by participant, and the metadata was provided uncurated.

This TCR came from a man between 60 and 75 years old with COVID-19, enrolled during active disease. Recombination joined TRBV24-1 with TRBJ2-3, and perhaps TRBD2 as D gene, on 5 matching bases. The sequenced sample was peripheral blood. At the DNA level, the sequence is TGTGCCTCGGGATCCCCAGATACGCAGTATTTT. Translated, it gives CASGSPDTQYF.